This TCR beta chain was obtained from a study of response to subunit inactivated influenza vaccine. TCRdb ran MiXCR on the RT-PCR reads and lists one entry per CDR3 protein. The table lists roughly 780,000 distinct CDR3 sequences, approximately 17% of them singletons. Regarding the study as a whole: The authors put forward the suggestion that each seasonal influenza vaccination may bring in only a limited number of new T cells.

This clonotype has a count of ten or more. Its specificity is unknown. J was trimmed by 0 bases and V by 7 bases; bases with no gene match: 4. Per germline, CDR1 SQVTM and CDR2 ANQGSEA. This CDR3 is built from 13 residues. The chain links TRBV29-1 to TRBJ1-2, with TRBD1 matching 8 bases. The material sequenced was PBMCs from blood, taken around 5 days after vaccination. The clonotype was recovered from a man aged 45-60 years who received an inactivated influenza vaccine. For the CDR3, the DNA is TGCAGCGCTAAGACAGGGGCTAACTATGGCTACACCTTC. This translates into CSAKTGANYGYTF.